This T cell receptor beta chain was recovered during a study of blood T cell repertoires in COVID-19. Measured with immunoSEQ multiplex PCR; TCRdb has only the in-frame clones, and not every one. The sample lists under 300,000 clones, more than 65% occurring once. Germline trimming cut 4 bases from V and 9 bases from J; bases unmatched to any gene: 18. Per the germline V gene, CDR1 is LGHDT and CDR2 is YNNKEL (reference sequence). The CDR3 is 17 amino acids. The sample consisted of PBMCs or T cells enriched from blood (not recorded which). The source of this sequence is a man in his fifties who had recovered from COVID-19. The gene calls are TRBV3-1 (or the pseudogene TRBV3-2) and TRBJ2-1; 7 bases agree with TRBD2. CDR3 in DNA: TGTGCCAGCAGCCTTTTTAGTGGGGGAGGGCCGCGACTTGAGCAGTTCTTC. It is translated as CASSLFSGGGPRLEQFF.